These 22 T cell receptor beta chains share one sample of origin, sequenced in a study of OX40 agonist ivuxolimab in advanced cancers. The table came from immunoSEQ multiplex PCR; TCRdb's copy has only in-frame clones and leaves some out. The profile shows about 150,000 clones, about 92% of them singletons. Source: CD4+ or CD8+ T cells sorted from blood, taken in a trial of the OX40 agonist ivuxolimab. The receptors were sampled from an adult with an advanced solid tumor such as melanoma, head and neck, liver or kidney cancer.

The gene calls are TRBV7-2 and TRBJ2-3; D is unclear. Germline loops: CDR1 SGHTA, CDR2 FQGNSA. The CDR3 is made up of 14 amino acids. V was clipped by 0 bases and J by 0 bases, with 4 bases between them. The CDR3 protein is CASSLAASTDTQYF. The CDR3 DNA sequence: TGTGCCAGCAGCTTAGCGGCTAGCACAGATACGCAGTATTTT.

This chain joins TRBV14 and TRBJ1-5; no clear D. V gave up 1 base and J gave up 7 bases, with 11 bases separating them. The CDR3 is 14 residues long. Germline loops: CDR1 SGHDN, CDR2 FVKESK. CDR3 sequence (DNA): TGTGCCAGCAGCCAAGGGAATGGGTTGCAGCCCCAGCATTTT. It specifies CASSQGNGLQPQHF.

This chain links TRBV4-2 with TRBJ2-3, with TRBD2 matching 10 bases. With V trimmed by 0 bases and J by 5 bases, 5 bases remained unmatched. This CDR3 spans 16 amino acids. Germline V gene sequence: CDR1 LGHNA, CDR2 YNFKEQ. CDR3: CASSQDSAGGVDTQYF. CDR3 DNA sequence: TGTGCCAGCAGCCAAGATTCAGCGGGAGGGGTAGATACGCAGTATTTT.

The gene calls are TRBV19 and TRBJ2-2; no definite D call. V was shortened by 3 bases and J by 4 bases, with 12 bases between the two germline ends. The CDR3 is 15 residues long. Germline V CDR1 and CDR2: LNHDA, SQIVND (reference sequence). The CDR3 DNA is TGTGCCAGTAGTATGGGTGGGCCCGCCACCGGGGAGCTGTTTTTT. Its protein product is CASSMGGPATGELFF.

Only a few counts were recorded for this clone. This rearrangement joins TRBV4-1 to TRBJ1-1; D is unresolved. V was trimmed by 1 base and J by 1 base, leaving 16 bases between them. The germline V gene encodes CDR1 MGHRA and CDR2 YSYEKL. The CDR3 totals 17 residues. CDR3: CASSQVIRTTKNTEAFF. For the CDR3, the DNA is TGCGCCAGCAGCCAAGTGATTAGGACCACAAAGAACACTGAAGCTTTCTTT.

The rearrangement links TRBV6-5 to TRBJ1-1; D is ambiguous. Trimming pared 10 bases from V and 8 bases from J, leaving 20 bases between. CDR1 MNHEY and CDR2 SVGAGI come from the germline V gene. CDR3 length equals 13 residues. The CDR3 loop reads CATKPGFTLEAFF. In DNA, the CDR3 is TGTGCCACCAAACCGGGGTTCACTTTGGAAGCTTTCTTT.

The CDR3 DNA is TGTGCCAGCTCCCTGGACAGGGGGGACACTGAAGCTTTCTTT. Its translation: CASSLDRGDTEAFF. The chain has TRBV18 and TRBJ1-1; 10 positions agree with TRBD1. Germline V gene data show CDR1 as KGHSH and CDR2 as LQKENI. The CDR3 runs 14 residues. With 6 bases clipped from V and 3 bases from J, the junction kept 4 bases outside the gene matches. The full variable domain, rest sourced from reference TRBV18 and TRBJ1-1, is NAGVMQNPRHLVRRRGQEARLRCSPMKGHSHVYWYRQLPEEGLKFMVYLQKENIIDESGMPKERFSAEFPKEGPSILRIQQVVRGDSAAYFCASSLDRGDTEAFFGQGTRLTVV.

The chain couples TRBV5-1 to TRBJ2-3; perhaps TRBD2 as D (6 bases). Germline V gives CDR1 SGHRS, CDR2 YFSETQ. Trimming took off 4 bases at V and 0 bases at J, with 15 bases between the two ends. The CDR3 spans 16 residues. The CDR3, as DNA: TGCGCCAGCAGCCTGGGGACTTCCCATAGCACAGATACGCAGTATTTT. It translates to CASSLGTSHSTDTQYF.

The V call is TRBV9, the J call TRBJ2-1; either TRBD1 or TRBD2 may supply D (5 bases each). The germline CDR1 and CDR2 sequences are SGDLS and YYNGEE. The CDR3 runs to 15 residues. The V and J ends lost 7 bases and 6 bases respectively, with 20 bases between them. The CDR3 loop reads CASGQTGTLGNEQFF. The CDR3, as DNA: TGTGCCAGCGGCCAAACCGGGACCTTGGGCAATGAGCAGTTCTTC. Drawing the rest from reference TRBV9 and TRBJ2-1, the complete variable domain is DSGVTQTPKHLITATGQRVTLRCSPRSGDLSVYWYQQSLDQGLQFLIQYYNGEERAKGNILERFSAQQFPDLHSELNLSSLELGDSALYFCASGQTGTLGNEQFFGPGTRLTVL.

In DNA form, the CDR3 reads TGCGCCAGCAGCCGCCTAGAGGGAGACTATGGCTACACCTTC. Translated: CASSRLEGDYGYTF. The genes are TRBV4-3 and TRBJ1-2, with D unresolved. Trimming pared 4 bases from V and 3 bases from J, leaving 12 bases between. CDR1 LGHNA and CDR2 YSLEER come from the germline V gene. The CDR3 is made up of 14 amino acids.

Note on this clone: Other DNA sequences from this sample encode an identical CDR3 as well. The chain is built from TRBV10-3 and TRBJ2-7; tentatively, D is TRBD1 or TRBD2 (5 bases each). Trimming left V 9 bases short and J 3 bases short, with 15 bases between. The CDR3 sequence is 13 residues long. Germline CDR1 and CDR2: ENHRY and SYGVKD. CDR3 sequence reads: CAISQGSDYEQYF. The CDR3 region has the DNA TGTGCCATTAGTCAGGGTAGCGACTACGAGCAGTACTTC.

The chain couples TRBV4-3 to TRBJ2-3, with D uncertain. The CDR3 extends over 15 amino acids. Trimming took 0 bases from V and 3 from J, leaving 10 bases between them. The germline gives CDR1 LGHNA, CDR2 YSLEER. This CDR3 is CASSQEVARTDTQYF. CDR3 DNA sequence: TGCGCCAGCAGCCAAGAGGTGGCGAGGACAGATACGCAGTATTTT.

The chain uses TRBV28 and TRBJ2-5; 11 bases align to TRBD1. With 6 bases clipped from V and 9 bases from J, the junction kept 9 bases outside the gene matches. CDR1 is MDHEN and CDR2 is SYDVKM in the germline V gene. The CDR3 is 14 residues long. The CDR3 coding sequence is TGTGCCAGCAGCCCTGGGGGGACAGGGGGTTCCCAGTACTTC. It is translated as CASSPGGTGGSQYF.

This sequence joins TRBV10-2 and TRBJ1-1; 7 nucleotides line up with TRBD1. CDR3 length: 14 residues. The germline CDR1 and CDR2 sequences are WSHSY and SAAADI. Losses at the gene ends were 8 bases for V and 2 bases for J; bases not matched to a gene: 8. The CDR3 spells CASGGTAFNTEAFF. Written as DNA, the CDR3 is TGCGCCAGCGGGGGGACAGCCTTTAACACTGAAGCTTTCTTT.

The chain is built from TRBV9 and TRBJ1-4, with D possibly TRBD1 on 6 matching bases. This CDR3 has 15 residues. Trimming shortened V by 3 bases and J by 6 bases, and 15 bases separated the two germline ends. Germline assignment: CDR1 SGDLS and CDR2 YYNGEE. For the CDR3, the DNA is TGTGCCAGCAGCGAGACACAGGGTGATTATGAAAAACTGTTTTTT. It specifies CASSETQGDYEKLFF.

V gene TRBV27 combines with J gene TRBJ2-1; 9 positions match TRBD2. CDR3 size: 16 residues. Germline CDR1 MNHEY, CDR2 SMNVEV (reference sequence). Trimming cost V 7 bases and J 4 bases; bases outside gene matches: 11. CDR3 sequence reads: CASTPHSTSGYNEQFF. CDR3 bases: TGTGCCAGCACCCCGCATTCGACTAGCGGATACAATGAGCAGTTCTTC.

The chain employs TRBV30 and TRBJ1-4, with 8 bases identical to TRBD1. This CDR3 is built from 15 residues. The V gene's germline CDR1 is GTSNPN and CDR2 SVGIG (reference sequence). Unmatched junction bases numbered 8, after V lost 3 bases and J lost 5 bases. CDR3 coding DNA: TGTGCCTGGAGCGACAAACAGGGGGGGAATGAAAAACTGTTTTTT. It yields the protein CAWSDKQGGNEKLFF.

The chain recombines TRBV4-3 with TRBJ2-7, with a weak D call TRBD2 (6 bases). Germline values: CDR1 LGHNA, CDR2 YSLEER. This CDR3 spans 18 amino acids. Between the trimmed V and J ends, which lost 0 bases and 1 base, there was a span of 19 bases. Here the CDR3 DNA reads TGCGCCAGCAGCCAAGATATAGTAGGAGGGGCGGGATCCTACGAGCAGTACTTC. Its translation: CASSQDIVGGAGSYEQYF.

The chain is built from TRBV11-2 and TRBJ1-2; D is ambiguous. The CDR3 extends over 15 amino acids. CDR1 and CDR2 (germline): SGHAT, FQNNGV. Trimming cost V 5 bases and J 0 bases, with 13 bases left between them. Here the CDR3 DNA reads TGTGCCAGCAGCCCGACAACGCCGGCTAACTATGGCTACACCTTC. Translated: CASSPTTPANYGYTF.

The J gene is TRBJ1-1, the V gene TRBV29-1, with 7 bases matching TRBD1. The V gene's germline CDR1 is SQVTM and CDR2 ANQGSEA. The length of the CDR3 is 13 residues. V lost 5 bases and J lost 5; bases outside the gene matches: 8. The CDR3 loop is CSVSRQGGTEAFF. The CDR3 DNA follows: TGCAGCGTTTCTAGACAGGGAGGAACTGAAGCTTTCTTT.

This sequence joins TRBV11-2 and TRBJ2-3, with TRBD2 identical over 9 bases. There are 16 residues in the CDR3. Trimming took 5 bases from V and 3 from J; bases not matched to a gene: 9. From germline, CDR1 is SGHAT and CDR2 FQNNGV. The CDR3 sequence: CASSRPAGGGTDTQYF. CDR3 sequence (DNA): TGTGCCAGCAGCAGACCAGCGGGAGGTGGAACAGATACGCAGTATTTT.

The gene calls are TRBV7-8 and TRBJ1-1, with D maybe TRBD1 (5 bases). CDR1 and CDR2 from the germline V gene are SGHVS and FQNEAQ. V was cut by 1 base and J by 1 base, with 7 bases left in between. This CDR3 is built from 14 residues. CDR3 amino acids: CASSLVDKNTEAFF. The CDR3 DNA follows: TGTGCCAGCAGCTTAGTGGACAAGAACACTGAAGCTTTCTTT.